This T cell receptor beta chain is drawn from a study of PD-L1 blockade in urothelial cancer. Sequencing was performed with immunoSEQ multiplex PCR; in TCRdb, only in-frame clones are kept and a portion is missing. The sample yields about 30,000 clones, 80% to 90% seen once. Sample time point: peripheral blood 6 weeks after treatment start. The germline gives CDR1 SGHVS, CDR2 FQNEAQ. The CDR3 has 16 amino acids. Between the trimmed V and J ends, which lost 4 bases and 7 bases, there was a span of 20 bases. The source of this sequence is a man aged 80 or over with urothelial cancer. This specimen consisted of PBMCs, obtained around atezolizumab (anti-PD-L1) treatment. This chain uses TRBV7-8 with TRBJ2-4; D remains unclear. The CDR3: CASSSFGDLRKNIQYF. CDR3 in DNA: TGTGCCAGCAGCTCGTTCGGCGATCTCAGGAAGAACATTCAGTACTTC.